These T cell receptor beta chains were read from a single sample in a study of CD4 T cells in relation to SARS-CoV-2 and coronaviruses. The antigens of these receptors remain unknown. Produced via immunoSEQ multiplex PCR; TCRdb's table is partial and in-frame only. The sample carries about 36,000 clones, 77% recorded once. The specimen was memory CD4+ T cells from PBMCs, cultured in vitro. These receptors were obtained from an adult with COVID-19. Both conserved end residues are part of each CDR3. The order of the fields is CDR3 length, V gene, CDR3 protein.

13	TRBV10-2	CASSVQGQETQYF
16	TRBV5-1	CASSGGQGPFYNEQFF
15	TRBV18	CASSPRGGIRGELFF
15	TRBV25-1	CASSDIAGGFYEQYF
14	TRBV7-2	CASSLGGAVNEQFF
13	TRBV7-2	CASSQTREGGYTF
15	TRBV7-9	CASSWSRDTNTEAFF
16	TRBV7-2	CASSPRALGGSYEQYF
15	TRBV18	CASSPFGGLGETQYF
14	TRBV5-8	CASSPRAGIYGYTF
18	TRBV6-2/TRBV6-3	CASSYLKVGWSFNEKLFF
13	TRBV28	CASWDTRSYEQYF
15	TRBV27	CASRGLEDSPREQYF
14	TRBV18	CASSQVTGGYEQYF
17	TRBV18	CASSPTWASGTKETQYF
15	TRBV6-6	CASSDGTGGNEKLFF
12	TRBV6-1	CASSESPDTQYF
17	TRBV6-2/TRBV6-3	CASSPGQGGISNYGYTF
14	TRBV11-3	CASSPGQGTGEQYF
11	TRBV10-3	CAISELREQYF
19	TRBV2	CASSSGYPLSLSGANVLTF
16	TRBV4-1	CASSLKDPGGNYGYTF
13	TRBV18	CASSQRLTDTQYF
17	TRBV28	CASSLWEEREGTDTQYF
11	TRBV24-1	CATSERDGYTF
14	TRBV6-5	CASSYLSKYNEQFF
14	TRBV5-4	CASSLPGSGNTIYF
16	TRBV18	CASSPTLGGGYTEAFF
15	TRBV28	CASRSQGANTGELFF
16	TRBV7-8	CASRPLAGGNSYEQYF
13	TRBV7-9	CASSLGHPYEQYF
12	TRBV28	CASSDLHYEQYF
16	TRBV5-6	CASSPGTSGLSYEQYF
14	TRBV7-3	CASSLAGGPSEQFF
13	TRBV6-2/TRBV6-3	CASSYISSYGYTF
13	TRBV28	CASSLADSDEQYF
16	TRBV7-3	CASSLAPWGGANVLTF
12	TRBV6-5	CASSLAGAEQFF
15	TRBV10-3	CAISDSSGRAYEQYF
12	TRBV2	CASKGEGSELFF
17	TRBV2	CASSGSGQGYSNQPQHF
15	TRBV24-1	CATSDRHGRRDTQYF
14	TRBV4-2	CASSQEIINSPLHF
17	TRBV4-1	CASSRLLAGGGTDTQYF
16	TRBV9	CASSGGINWGGLTQYF
18	TRBV19	CASSITLPQGSGVDGYTF
16	TRBV19	CASSRTSGRALDEQYF
15	TRBV25-1	CASSDAGPGFATQYF
16	TRBV19	CASSIRGGLTTDTQYF
13	TRBV1	CTFPRGYRAGTFF
15	TRBV18	CASSPGQGKDNEQFF